The TCR beta chain under discussion was sequenced for a study of control samples from healthy donors and cancer patients. Trimming at V came to 4 bases and at J to 8 bases, leaving 20 bases not matched to a gene. CDR1 is SGHNT, CDR2 YYREEE, per germline (reference sequence). The CDR3 extends over 17 amino acids. The assay was immunoSEQ multiplex PCR, and TCRdb's table has in-frame clones only and misses some. The table includes some 120,000 clones, roughly nine tenths detected once. The chain employs TRBV5-4 and TRBJ1-2; 7 bases are shared with TRBD1. This TCR was recovered from a woman between 18 and 30 years old in good health. The sequenced material came from blood. DNA for the CDR3: TGTGCCAGCAGCCCCCCCGTCCGGGGACAGAGACCGACGGGCTACACCTTC. Translation gives CASSPPVRGQRPTGYTF.